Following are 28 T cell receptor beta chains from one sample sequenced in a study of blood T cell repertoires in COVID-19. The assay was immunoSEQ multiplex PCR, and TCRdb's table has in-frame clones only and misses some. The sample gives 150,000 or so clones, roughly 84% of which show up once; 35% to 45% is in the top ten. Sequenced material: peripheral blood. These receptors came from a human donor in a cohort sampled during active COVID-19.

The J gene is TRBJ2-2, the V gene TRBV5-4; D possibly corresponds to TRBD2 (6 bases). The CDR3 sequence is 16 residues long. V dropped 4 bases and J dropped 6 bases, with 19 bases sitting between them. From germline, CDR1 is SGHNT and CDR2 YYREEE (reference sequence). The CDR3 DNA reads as TGTGCCAGCAGCCCGGCGGGACGGGGCTCCCCCGGGGAGCTGTTTTTT. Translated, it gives CASSPAGRGSPGELFF.

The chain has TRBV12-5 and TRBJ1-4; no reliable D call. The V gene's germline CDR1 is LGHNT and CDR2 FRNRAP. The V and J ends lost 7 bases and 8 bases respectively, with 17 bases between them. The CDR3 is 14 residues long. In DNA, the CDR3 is TGTGCTAGTGCCCCTAGGCTCGGGAACGAAAAACTGTTTTTT. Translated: CASAPRLGNEKLFF.

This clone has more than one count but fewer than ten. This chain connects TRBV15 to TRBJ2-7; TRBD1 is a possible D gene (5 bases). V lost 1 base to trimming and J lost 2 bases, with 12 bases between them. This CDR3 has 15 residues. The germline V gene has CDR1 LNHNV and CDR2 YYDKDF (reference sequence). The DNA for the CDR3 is TGTGCCACCAGCAGAGGGACACTATCCCCCTACGAGCAGTACTTC. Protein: CATSRGTLSPYEQYF. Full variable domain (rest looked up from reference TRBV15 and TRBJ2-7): DAMVIQNPRYQVTQFGKPVTLSCSQTLNHNVMYWYQQKSSQAPKLLFHYYDKDFNNEADTPDNFQSRRPNTSFCFLDIRSPGLGDTAMYLCATSRGTLSPYEQYFGPGTRLTVT.

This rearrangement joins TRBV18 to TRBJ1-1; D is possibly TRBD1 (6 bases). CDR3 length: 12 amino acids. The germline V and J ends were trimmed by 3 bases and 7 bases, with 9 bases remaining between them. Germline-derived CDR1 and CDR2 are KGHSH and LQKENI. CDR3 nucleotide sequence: TGTGCCAGCTCACCGGGGACAATTGAAGCTTTCTTT. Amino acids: CASSPGTIEAFF.

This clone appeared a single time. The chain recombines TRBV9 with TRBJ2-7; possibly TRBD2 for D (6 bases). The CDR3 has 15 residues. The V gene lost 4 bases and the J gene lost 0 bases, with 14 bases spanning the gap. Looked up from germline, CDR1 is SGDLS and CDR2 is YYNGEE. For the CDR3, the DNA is TGTGCCAGCAGCCCCCGGAGGGTCTTCTCCTACGAGCAGTACTTC. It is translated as CASSPRRVFSYEQYF.

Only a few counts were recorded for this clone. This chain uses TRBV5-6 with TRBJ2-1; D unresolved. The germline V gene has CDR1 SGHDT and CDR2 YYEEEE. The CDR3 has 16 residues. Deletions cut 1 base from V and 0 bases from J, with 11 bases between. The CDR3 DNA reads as TGTGCCAGCAGCTTGTTCCGGTTGTCCTCCTACAATGAGCAGTTCTTC. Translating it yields CASSLFRLSSYNEQFF.

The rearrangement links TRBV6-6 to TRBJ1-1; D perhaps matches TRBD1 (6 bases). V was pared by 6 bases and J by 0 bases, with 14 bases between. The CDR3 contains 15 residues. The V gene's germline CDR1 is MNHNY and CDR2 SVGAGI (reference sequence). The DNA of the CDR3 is TGTGCCAGCAGCCGAATGGACAGAATGAACACTGAAGCTTTCTTT. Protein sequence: CASSRMDRMNTEAFF.

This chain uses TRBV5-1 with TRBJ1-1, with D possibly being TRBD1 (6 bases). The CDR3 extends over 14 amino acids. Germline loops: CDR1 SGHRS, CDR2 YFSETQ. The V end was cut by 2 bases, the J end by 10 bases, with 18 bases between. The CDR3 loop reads CASSFQLTGLGAFF. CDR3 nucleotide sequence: TGCGCCAGCAGCTTCCAGTTAACAGGGTTAGGAGCTTTCTTT. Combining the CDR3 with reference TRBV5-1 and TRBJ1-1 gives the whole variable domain KAGVTQTPRYLIKTRGQQVTLSCSPISGHRSVSWYQQTPGQGLQFLFEYFSETQRNKGNFPGRFSGRQFSNSRSEMNVSTLELGDSALYLCASSFQLTGLGAFFGQGTRLTVV.

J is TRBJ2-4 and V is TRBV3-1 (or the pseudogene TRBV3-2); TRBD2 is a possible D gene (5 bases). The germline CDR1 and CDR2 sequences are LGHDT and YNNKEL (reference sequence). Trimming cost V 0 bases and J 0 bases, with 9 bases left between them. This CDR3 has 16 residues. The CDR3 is CASSQDRLLAKNIQYF. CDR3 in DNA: TGTGCCAGCAGCCAAGACCGACTATTAGCCAAAAACATTCAGTACTTC.

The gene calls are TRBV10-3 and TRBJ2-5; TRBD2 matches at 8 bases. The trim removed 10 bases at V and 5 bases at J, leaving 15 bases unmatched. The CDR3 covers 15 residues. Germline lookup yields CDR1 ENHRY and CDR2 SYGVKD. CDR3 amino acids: CATTSGAPLFETQYF. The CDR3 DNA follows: TGTGCCACCACTAGCGGAGCTCCCCTTTTTGAGACCCAGTACTTC.

The CDR3 bases are TGTGCCAGCAGCCATGGCAGTAGCAATCAGCCCCAGCATTTT. Translated, it gives CASSHGSSNQPQHF. The chain carries TRBV3-1 (or the pseudogene TRBV3-2) and TRBJ1-5; D not certain. The CDR3 spans 14 residues. The germline V and J ends were trimmed by 3 bases and 0 bases, with 6 bases remaining between them. Germline loops: CDR1 LGHDT, CDR2 YNNKEL (reference sequence).

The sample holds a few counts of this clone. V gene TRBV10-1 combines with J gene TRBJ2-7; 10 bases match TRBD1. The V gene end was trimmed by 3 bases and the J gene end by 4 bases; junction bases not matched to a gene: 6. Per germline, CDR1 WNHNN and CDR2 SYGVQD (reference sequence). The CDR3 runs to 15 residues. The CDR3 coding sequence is TGCGCCAGCAGTGACGGACAGGGGGGAAAGTACGAGCAGTACTTC. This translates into CASSDGQGGKYEQYF.

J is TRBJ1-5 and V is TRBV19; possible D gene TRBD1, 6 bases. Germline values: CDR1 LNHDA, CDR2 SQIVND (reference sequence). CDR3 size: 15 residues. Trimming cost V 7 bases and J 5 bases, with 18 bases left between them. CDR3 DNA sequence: TGTGCCAGTACGACAGGCGCCAAAGGGGATCAGCCCCAGCATTTT. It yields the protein CASTTGAKGDQPQHF.

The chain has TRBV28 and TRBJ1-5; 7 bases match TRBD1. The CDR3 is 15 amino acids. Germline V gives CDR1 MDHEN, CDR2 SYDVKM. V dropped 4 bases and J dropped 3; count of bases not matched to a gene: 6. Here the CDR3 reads CASSWADRDNQPQHF. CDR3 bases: TGTGCCAGCAGTTGGGCCGACAGGGACAATCAGCCCCAGCATTTT.

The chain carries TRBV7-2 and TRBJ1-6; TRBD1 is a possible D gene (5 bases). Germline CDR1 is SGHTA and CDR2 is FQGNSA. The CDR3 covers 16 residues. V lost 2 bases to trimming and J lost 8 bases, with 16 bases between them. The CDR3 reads CASSLWGGDRYSPLHF. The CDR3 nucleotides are TGTGCCAGCAGCTTATGGGGAGGGGATAGGTATTCACCCCTCCACTTT.

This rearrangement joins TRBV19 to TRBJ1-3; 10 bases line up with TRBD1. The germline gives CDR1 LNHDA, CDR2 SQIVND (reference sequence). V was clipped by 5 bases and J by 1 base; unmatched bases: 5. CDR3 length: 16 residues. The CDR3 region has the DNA TGTGCCAGTAGTCCTCGGACAGGGGGTTCTGGAAACACCATATATTTT. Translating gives CASSPRTGGSGNTIYF.

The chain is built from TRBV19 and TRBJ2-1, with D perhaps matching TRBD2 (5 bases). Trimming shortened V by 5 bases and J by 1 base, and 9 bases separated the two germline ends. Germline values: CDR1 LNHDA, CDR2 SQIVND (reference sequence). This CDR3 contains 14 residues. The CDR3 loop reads CASSPAGSYNEQFF. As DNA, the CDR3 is TGTGCCAGTAGTCCCGCGGGTTCCTACAATGAGCAGTTCTTC.

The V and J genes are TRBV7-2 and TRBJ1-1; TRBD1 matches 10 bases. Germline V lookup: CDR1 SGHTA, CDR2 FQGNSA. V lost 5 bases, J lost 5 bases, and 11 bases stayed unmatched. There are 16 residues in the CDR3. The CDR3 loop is CASSLRTGGVRTEAFF. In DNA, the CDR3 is TGTGCCAGCAGCCTTCGGACAGGGGGGGTTCGTACTGAAGCTTTCTTT. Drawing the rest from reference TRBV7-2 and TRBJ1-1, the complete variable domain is GAGVSQSPSNKVTEKGKDVELRCDPISGHTALYWYRQSLGQGLEFLIYFQGNSAPDKSGLPSDRFSAERTGGSVSTLTIQRTQQEDSAVYLCASSLRTGGVRTEAFFGQGTRLTVV.

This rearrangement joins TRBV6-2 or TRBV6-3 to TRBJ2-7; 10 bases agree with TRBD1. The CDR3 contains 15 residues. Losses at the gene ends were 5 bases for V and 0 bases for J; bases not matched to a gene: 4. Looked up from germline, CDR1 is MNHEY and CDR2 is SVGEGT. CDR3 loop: CASSPGTGDSYEQYF. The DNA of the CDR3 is TGTGCCAGCAGTCCCGGGACAGGGGACTCCTACGAGCAGTACTTC.

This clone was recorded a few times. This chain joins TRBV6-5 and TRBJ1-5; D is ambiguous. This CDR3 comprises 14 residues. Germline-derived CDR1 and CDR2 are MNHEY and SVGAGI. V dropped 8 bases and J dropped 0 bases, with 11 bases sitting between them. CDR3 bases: TGTGCCAGCGCGGCCACCTATAGCAATCAGCCCCAGCATTTT. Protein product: CASAATYSNQPQHF.

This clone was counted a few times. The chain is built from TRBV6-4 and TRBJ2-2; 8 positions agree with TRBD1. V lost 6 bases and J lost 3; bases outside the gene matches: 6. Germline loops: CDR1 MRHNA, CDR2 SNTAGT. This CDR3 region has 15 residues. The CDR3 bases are TGTGCCAGCAGGCTGGGACAGGAGGACACCGGGGAGCTGTTTTTT. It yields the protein CASRLGQEDTGELFF.

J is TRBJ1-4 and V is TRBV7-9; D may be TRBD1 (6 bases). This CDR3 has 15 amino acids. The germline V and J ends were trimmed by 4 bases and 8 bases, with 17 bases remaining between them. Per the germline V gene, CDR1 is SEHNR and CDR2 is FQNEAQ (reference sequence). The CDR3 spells CASSSNRGIGEKLFF. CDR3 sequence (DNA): TGTGCCAGCAGCTCGAATAGGGGGATTGGGGAAAAACTGTTTTTT.

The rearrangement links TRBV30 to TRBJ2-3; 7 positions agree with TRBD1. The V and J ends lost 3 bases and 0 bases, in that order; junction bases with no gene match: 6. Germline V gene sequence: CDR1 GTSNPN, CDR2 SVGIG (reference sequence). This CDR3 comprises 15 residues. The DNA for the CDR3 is TGTGCCTGGAGCGGACAGGCGACTAGCACAGATACGCAGTATTTT. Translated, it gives CAWSGQATSTDTQYF.

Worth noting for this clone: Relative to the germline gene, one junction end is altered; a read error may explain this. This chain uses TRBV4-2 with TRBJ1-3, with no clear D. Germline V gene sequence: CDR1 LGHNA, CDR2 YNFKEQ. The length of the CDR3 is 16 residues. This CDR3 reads CASTQEEARSGNTIYF. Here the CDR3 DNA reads TGTGCCAGCACCCAAGAAGAAGCGCGTAGCGGAAACACCATATATTTT.

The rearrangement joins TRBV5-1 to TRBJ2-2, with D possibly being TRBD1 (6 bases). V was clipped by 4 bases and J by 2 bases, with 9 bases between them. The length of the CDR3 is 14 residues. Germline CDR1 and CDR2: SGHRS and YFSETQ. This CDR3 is CASSPGHNTGELFF. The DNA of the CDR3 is TGCGCCAGCAGCCCGGGACACAACACCGGGGAGCTGTTTTTT.

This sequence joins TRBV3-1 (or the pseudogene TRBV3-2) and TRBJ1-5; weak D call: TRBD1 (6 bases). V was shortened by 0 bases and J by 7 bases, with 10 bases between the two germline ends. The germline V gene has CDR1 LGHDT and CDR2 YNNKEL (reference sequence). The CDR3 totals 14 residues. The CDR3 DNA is TGTGCCAGCAGCCAAGATCAGGGGCAACAGCCCCAGCATTTT. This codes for CASSQDQGQQPQHF.

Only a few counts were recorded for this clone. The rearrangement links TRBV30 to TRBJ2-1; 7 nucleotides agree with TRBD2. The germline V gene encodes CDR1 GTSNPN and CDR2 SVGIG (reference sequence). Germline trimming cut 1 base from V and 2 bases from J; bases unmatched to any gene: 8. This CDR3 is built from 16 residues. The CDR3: CAWSAPSGGAYNEQFF. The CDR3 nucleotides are TGTGCCTGGAGTGCCCCTTCTGGGGGGGCCTACAATGAGCAGTTCTTC.

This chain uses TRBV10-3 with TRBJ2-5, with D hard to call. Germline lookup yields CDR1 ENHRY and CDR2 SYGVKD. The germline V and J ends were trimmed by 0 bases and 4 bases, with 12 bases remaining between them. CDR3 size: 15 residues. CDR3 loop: CAISESVAGGETQYF. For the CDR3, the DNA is TGTGCCATCAGTGAGTCGGTCGCTGGCGGAGAGACCCAGTACTTC.